This TCR beta chain derives from a study of T cells in Graves' hyperthyroidism and ophthalmopathy (dated by TCRdb to 2018 to 2020). Concerning the study at large: Peripheral blood samples were taken at initial diagnosis, before any treatment was given. TCR V-J signatures able to tell the groups apart were searched for in a discovery cohort of some 100 patients, of whom around 43 had Graves' ophthalmopathy and roughly 58 had stable Graves' hyperthyroidism. An independent validation cohort of some 18 hyperthyroidism patients and 17 patients who later progressed to ophthalmopathy tested prospective prediction of ophthalmopathy. The roughly 91 discovery patients were randomly divided into training and test sets at a 7:3 ratio. The study also compared thyroid tissue and blood T-cell repertoires from over 5 Graves' hyperthyroidism patients. Following sampling, methimazole starting at 30 mg daily was given to hyperthyroidism patients, and high-dose intravenous methylprednisolone was given to ophthalmopathy patients. TCR Vbeta CDR3 sequencing of 120 to 150 peripheral blood samples (over 40 ophthalmopathy, about 75 hyperthyroidism and some 17 progressor patients) is reported in the paper.

Stable Graves' hyperthyroidism was defined as no progression to ophthalmopathy during 18 months of follow-up. The hyperthyroidism patients were between 18 and 65 years old and newly diagnosed, with a disease duration of less than 2 months. Exclusion was applied to patients with uncontrolled infections, other autoimmune diseases, pregnancy or lactation. Diagnoses were based on clinical symptoms, serum thyroxine and TRAb, thyroid ultrasound and orbital computed tomography. PBMCs were separated from 10 ml of fresh peripheral blood using Ficoll-Paque density gradient centrifugation. Total RNA was extracted with Trizol reagent, and quality was checked on an Agilent 2100 Bioanalyzer. What the study reported, not specific to this receptor: In validation, the model predicted progression to ophthalmopathy a median of 6.5 months before onset, with about 70% sensitivity and almost 75% specificity. A 13 V-J signature model separated ophthalmopathy from stable hyperthyroidism, with around 91% sensitivity and roughly 84% specificity in cross-validation and 80%/75% in testing. No statistical method was used to set the sample size in advance, and investigators knew the group allocation. Most expanded thyroid clonotypes (frequency above 0.001) were also detected in blood, a finding suggesting that blood repertoires may reflect thyroid immune responses.

Based on the germline V gene (reference sequence), the CDR1 and CDR2 sequences are SEHNR and FQNEAQ. The V end loses 3 bases and the J end loses 7 bases, and a stretch of 18 bases separates them. The CDR3, from cysteine to phenylalanine, totals 15 residues. The only DNA kept is the CDR3, 45 bases in frame from the first base. This clonotype came up many times. Its target antigen remains unknown. Base qualities are not provided; no much larger clone lies one nucleotide away. TCR beta CDR3 regions were amplified from RNA transcripts. The TCR CDR3 was subjected to a first round of RT-PCR using the HTBI primer set and the Qiagen OneStep RT-PCR kit. A second multiplex PCR round built the libraries, followed by size selection and purification. Sequencing of the libraries was done on an Illumina HiSeq2000 using paired-end 100 bp reads. Per the authors' processing: SOAPnuke was used to process the raw data, throwing out any read that contained adapters or uncalled bases, had a mean Phred below 15, or lacked an exact constant-primer or identifier match. High-quality paired reads were merged using COPE v1.2.5, and each unique nucleotide sequence was defined as a clonotype. Clonotypes were aligned to IMGT TRBV, TRBD and TRBJ reference segments using MiTCR v1.1. Analysis was restricted to V-J combinations with a frequency above 0.0001, which covered roughly 99% of repertoires. The TCS score was defined as the ratio of F50 (clonal expansion) to E x V (chaos), calculated using BLOSUM62-based TCRdist between CDR3 peptides within each V-J. Welch's t-statistics and random forest reduced approximately 520 V-J features to about 12, which were used in a naive Bayes classifier (R e1071). In TCRdb, the public reads were trimmed at Q25 with fastp and aligned with MiXCR, with productive beta chains retained. Duplicate CDR3 protein sequences are folded into a single record with the most common DNA and genes. The V and J calls reflect TCRdb's pipeline rather than the authors' work. The sample data list around 450,000 distinct CDR3 sequences, and roughly 15% of these were observed just once. The ten largest clones capture less than 6.5% of the sample.

This TCR came from a woman aged 18-29 years with Graves' hyperthyroidism. The rearranged segments are TRBV7-9 and TRBJ1-2; tentative D gene TRBD1, with 5 bases matching. The sequenced sample was blood. The DNA reads as follows: TGTGCCAGCAGCTTCGGGGGTTGGGGAAGTAGTGGCTACACCTTC. It translates as CASSFGGWGSSGYTF.